The rows below give T cell receptor beta chains drawn from one sample of a study of regulatory T cells in long-lasting Graves disease. TCRdb fed the multiplex PCR reads into MiXCR, producing one record per CDR3 protein. The sample lists under 500,000 distinct CDR3 sequences, about 17% occurring once. These data also formed part of another study, on T cells in Graves' hyperthyroidism and ophthalmopathy.

The source material was peripheral blood mononuclear cells (PBMCs), sampled at new diagnosis, from a patient treated with antithyroid drugs. All receptors derive from a woman aged 25 to 39 with Graves disease. Both conserved end residues are part of each CDR3. The D gene is left open where the match is weak. The size field is filled for only some rows; it gives once, few, many or a size class.

J	V	D	size	DNA	CDR3
TRBJ1-2	TRBV7-2	-	many	TGTGCCAGCAGCTTAGTGGCAGTCGGTGGCTACACCTTC	CASSLVAVGGYTF
TRBJ2-2	TRBV29-1	-	few	TGCAGCGTTGAAGAGGGGGGGACAGCAAACACCGGGGAGCTGTTTTTT	CSVEEGGTANTGELFF
TRBJ2-7	TRBV24-1	-	-	TGTGCCACCAGTGACCCGGACAGACCCTACGAGCAGTACTTC	CATSDPDRPYEQYF
TRBJ2-1	TRBV25-1	-	-	TGTGCCAGCAGTGTATACAAGGGGGATTGGGGGGATGAGCAGTTCTTC	CASSVYKGDWGDEQFF
TRBJ2-5	TRBV30	-	many	TGTGCCTGGAGTGCCCCCCGGGTGACCCTCCAAGAGACCCAGTACTTC	CAWSAPRVTLQETQYF
TRBJ1-2	TRBV7-8	TRBD1	many	TGTGCCAGCAGCTTAGCGCTCAGGGGGGATGGCTACACCTTC	CASSLALRGDGYTF
TRBJ2-2	TRBV24-1	-	many	TGTGCCACCAGTGATTTCTACACCGGGGAGCTGTTTTTT	CATSDFYTGELFF
TRBJ1-3	TRBV6-1	-	many	TGTGCCAGCAGTGCCCCGGGGCCGCCTGGAAACACCATATATTTT	CASSAPGPPGNTIYF
TRBJ2-7	TRBV7-8	-	-	TGTGCCAGCAGCCCCAGGGGAGGGACCATTTTGTACGAGCAGTACTTC	CASSPRGGTILYEQYF
TRBJ2-7	TRBV20-1	-	many	TGCAGTGCTAGAAGTCCAGGGGGGGCAGGATACGAGCAGTACTTC	CSARSPGGAGYEQYF
TRBJ2-1	TRBV7-2	TRBD2	-	TGTGCCAGCAGCCCCCGACTAGCGGGCGACTACAATGAGCAGTTCTTC	CASSPRLAGDYNEQFF
TRBJ2-2	TRBV5-1	TRBD2	many	TGCGCCAGCAGCCCCGGGACTAGCGTTACCGGGGAGCTGTTTTTT	CASSPGTSVTGELFF
TRBJ2-5	TRBV13	TRBD2	many	TGTGCCAGCAGCGTAGCGGGAGGACTCCAAGAGACCCAGTACTTC	CASSVAGGLQETQYF
TRBJ2-2	TRBV5-1	TRBD1	-	TGCGCCAGCAGCGGGGACAGGGGTTTGTTGAACACCGGGGAGCTGTTTTTT	CASSGDRGLLNTGELFF
TRBJ2-1	TRBV20-1	TRBD2	many	TGCAGTGTTCTACCTTTAGGCGGGAGGGGCCGAGTCTACAATGAGCAGTTCTTC	CSVLPLGGRGRVYNEQFF
TRBJ2-1	TRBV19	-	once	TGTGCCAGTAGTATGTTAAAAGATGAGCAGTTCTTC	CASSMLKDEQFF
TRBJ1-1	TRBV27	-	many	TGTGCCAGCAGTTCGCTTGGTGGCACTGAAGCTTTCTTT	CASSSLGGTEAFF
TRBJ2-3	TRBV28	TRBD2	many	TGTGCCAGCAGTCCAAGCGGGCGGGGGACCACAGATACGCAGTATTTT	CASSPSGRGTTDTQYF
TRBJ1-1	TRBV6-1	-	many	TGTGCCAGCACTTTCGGGGGGGGAGCTTTCTTT	CASTFGGGAFF
TRBJ1-5	TRBV24-1	-	many	TGTGCCACCAGTGATTCCCGAATTAGCAATCAGCCCCAGCATTTT	CATSDSRISNQPQHF
TRBJ2-7	TRBV6-2/TRBV6-3	-	many	TGTGCCAGCAGCAGGACTATGCACGAGCAGTACTTC	CASSRTMHEQYF
TRBJ2-7	TRBV5-1	-	many	TGCGCCAGCAGCTTCAACTCTGGGAGGCCGACACTCGAGGGGTATTCCTACGAGCAGTACTTC	CASSFNSGRPTLEGYSYEQYF
TRBJ2-3	TRBV5-1	TRBD2	-	TGCGCCAGCAGCTTGGGTCCTAGCGGGGTCGAAGATACGCAGTATTTT	CASSLGPSGVEDTQYF
TRBJ2-2	TRBV3-1	TRBD1	once	TGTGCCAGCAGCCAGCTGGGGACAGGGAACACCGGGGAGCCGTTTTTT	CASSQLGTGNTGEPFF
TRBJ1-1	TRBV4-3	-	few	TGCGCCAGCAGCCAAGAAAACAGGAACACTGAAGCTTTCTTT	CASSQENRNTEAFF
TRBJ2-7	TRBV28	TRBD2	many	TGTGCCAGCAGTTACATCACCGGGACTAGCGGCTCCTACGAGCAGTACTTC	CASSYITGTSGSYEQYF
TRBJ1-1	TRBV12-3/TRBV12-4	-	many	TGTGCCAGCAGTACCCACGGGATGAACACTGAAGCTTTCTTT	CASSTHGMNTEAFF
TRBJ2-1	TRBV6-2/TRBV6-3	TRBD2	many	TGTGCCAGCACCCTGCGGCGGGGGGGGGATGAGCAGTTCTTC	CASTLRRGGDEQFF
TRBJ2-3	TRBV6-2/TRBV6-3	-	-	TGTGCCAGCAGTTACTCCCTTAGCACAGATACGCAGTATTTT	CASSYSLSTDTQYF
TRBJ1-2	TRBV28	TRBD1	-	TGTGCCAGCAGTTCGACCGGGACAGGGCGTGGCTACACCTTC	CASSSTGTGRGYTF
TRBJ2-1	TRBV4-3	-	many	TGCGCCAGCAGCCGGGGGGGCGGGGGTCATGAGCAGTTCTTC	CASSRGGGGHEQFF
TRBJ1-5	TRBV10-3	-	few	TGTGCCATCAGTGAGCGGCAGGATAATCAGCCCCAGCATTTT	CAISERQDNQPQHF
TRBJ2-7	TRBV28	-	-	TGTGCCAGCAGTTTGACTGGAGGGAGGAATTCCTACGAGCAGTACTTC	CASSLTGGRNSYEQYF
TRBJ1-3	TRBV7-9	-	few	TGTGCCAGCAGCAGGGGACGGCTAGGGAACACCATATATTTT	CASSRGRLGNTIYF
TRBJ2-5	TRBV24-1	-	many	TGTGCCACCAGTGATTTCGGAGGGGAACCGCAAGAGACCCAGTACTTC	CATSDFGGEPQETQYF
TRBJ1-4	TRBV6-2/TRBV6-3	TRBD1	-	TGTGCCAGCAGTTACTCTCCTTGGACAGGCCGTAGTGAAAAACTGTTTTTT	CASSYSPWTGRSEKLFF
TRBJ1-3	TRBV5-1	-	few	TGCGCCAGCAGCTTGCGGGGGTCGGACGGAAACACCATATATTTT	CASSLRGSDGNTIYF
TRBJ2-7	TRBV20-1	-	many	TGCAGTGCCATCTCCCGTAAATCTGAGCAGTACTTC	CSAISRKSEQYF
TRBJ2-1	TRBV20-1	TRBD2	few	TGCAGTGCTAGAGTAAAAAATATTGGAGCGGGAGTTGAGCAGTTCTTC	CSARVKNIGAGVEQFF
TRBJ2-2	TRBV5-1	-	few	TGCGCCAGCAGCGGCCAGGGCCAGAACACCGGGGAGCTGTTTTTT	CASSGQGQNTGELFF
TRBJ1-5	TRBV5-5	TRBD1	many	TGTGCCAGCAGCTTGAGGACAGGGAATTTAGGCAATCAGCCCCAGCATTTT	CASSLRTGNLGNQPQHF
TRBJ2-1	TRBV18	TRBD1	many	TGTGCCAGCTCACCATGGGACAGCTCCTACAATGAGCAGTTCTTC	CASSPWDSSYNEQFF
TRBJ1-1	TRBV19	TRBD1	-	TGTGCCAGTACCAGGCAGGGGGACATGAACACTGAAGCTTTCTTT	CASTRQGDMNTEAFF
TRBJ2-1	TRBV13	TRBD2	many	TGTGCCAGCAGCTTAGGTCTAGCGGGAGGATCCAATGAGCAGTTCTTC	CASSLGLAGGSNEQFF
TRBJ1-4	TRBV2	-	many	TGTGCCAGCAGAAAGACGGAAGGAAATGAAAAACTGTTTTTT	CASRKTEGNEKLFF
TRBJ2-7	TRBV6-1	TRBD1	many	TGTGCCAGCGAGGGACAGGGGGGTTCTGGCGAGCAGTACTTC	CASEGQGGSGEQYF
TRBJ2-1	TRBV7-9	TRBD2	many	TGTGCCAGCAGCTTTAGCGGGAGTCGCATCTACAATGAGCAGTTCTTC	CASSFSGSRIYNEQFF
TRBJ2-7	TRBV25-1	-	many	TGTGCCAGCAGTGATTCTCTGGGGAGGGGGTCATCGTACGAGCAGTACTTC	CASSDSLGRGSSYEQYF
TRBJ2-3	TRBV10-3	TRBD2	many	TGTGCCATCAGACCAGCGGGAGGGGGCACAGATACGCAGTATTTT	CAIRPAGGGTDTQYF
TRBJ2-7	TRBV2	-	many	TGTGCCAGCAGCTCCCCTGGGTTCCACGAGCAGTACTTC	CASSSPGFHEQYF
TRBJ2-7	TRBV18	TRBD2	many	TGTGCCAGCTCACCACCTAGCGGGAGGGCCGATATCTTTGAGCAGTACTTC	CASSPPSGRADIFEQYF
TRBJ1-1	TRBV3-1	-	few	TGTGCCAGCAGCCCCAGTGGGCTACTGGCAGACACTGAAGCTTTCTTT	CASSPSGLLADTEAFF
TRBJ2-7	TRBV12-5	TRBD2	few	TGTGCTAGTGGTCTGGGAGGGACGCCTCAGTACTTC	CASGLGGTPQYF
TRBJ2-7	TRBV27	TRBD1	many	TGTGCCAGCAGTTTCGGACAGGGGAAAGACTACGAGCAGTACTTC	CASSFGQGKDYEQYF